These 9 T cell receptor beta chains came from one sample sequenced in a study of post-analysis software for immune sequencing data. TCR beta libraries were prepared from cDNA with unique molecular identifiers. TCRdb called the PCR reads again in MiXCR, with one record for every CDR3 protein. The sample has hundreds of thousands of distinct CDR3 sequences; over 45% are singletons. Antigen specificity for these receptors is unknown. Study-wide points: In patients, a few TRBV segments were more frequent than in controls, with TRBV5-6, TRBV5-1 and TRBV20-1 among them.

Sample: blood. These receptors were collected from a girl aged 2-10 years with multiple sclerosis.

This clonotype has only a few counts. The chain employs TRBV20-1 and TRBJ2-3; 10 bases fit TRBD1. V gave up 7 bases and J gave up 4 bases; unmatched junction bases: 11. Germline lookup yields CDR1 DFQATT and CDR2 SNEGSKA (reference sequence). The CDR3 is made up of 15 amino acids. In nucleotides, the CDR3 is TGCAGTGTTAAGGGCGGACAGGGGGTCGCAGATACGCAGTATTTT. It is translated as CSVKGGQGVADTQYF.

This sequence joins TRBV25-1 and TRBJ2-1; 10 nucleotides match TRBD2. V trimming: 5 bases; J trimming: 8 bases; junction bases outside the gene matches: 9. Looked up from germline, CDR1 is MGHDK and CDR2 is SYGVNS. CDR3 length: 15 amino acids. DNA for the CDR3: TGTGCCAGCAGTCCCTCCCTAGCGGGAGCCCATGAGCAGTTCTTC. The encoded protein is CASSPSLAGAHEQFF.

The rearrangement joins TRBV6-1 to TRBJ2-7, with a weak D call TRBD2 (5 bases). Deletions cut 10 bases from V and 2 bases from J, with 21 bases between. Germline CDR1 is MNHNS and CDR2 is SASEGT. The CDR3 sequence is 15 residues long. The CDR3 DNA reads TGTGCCACTGCCGCCCACTTAGAGGGTCCCTACGAGCAGTACTTC. Translated: CATAAHLEGPYEQYF.

This chain connects TRBV6-2 or TRBV6-3 to TRBJ2-7; D call uncertain. This CDR3 has 13 amino acids. From germline, CDR1 is MNHEY and CDR2 SVGEGT. V lost 0 bases and J 3 bases, leaving 6 bases between the germline ends. The CDR3 DNA reads TGTGCCAGCAGTTACTCGACCAGCTACGAGCAGTACTTC. Protein: CASSYSTSYEQYF.

The chain is built from TRBV29-1 and TRBJ1-2; D might be TRBD1 (5 bases). In germline, CDR1 is SQVTM, CDR2 ANQGSEA. Trimming shortened V by 8 bases and J by 6 bases, and 19 bases separated the two germline ends. The CDR3 sequence is 13 residues long. Here the CDR3 reads CSLGRVRGDGYTF. In DNA, the CDR3 is TGCAGCCTGGGGAGAGTACGAGGGGATGGCTACACCTTC.

V and J are TRBV4-3 and TRBJ2-1, with 8 bases matching TRBD2. The CDR3 consists of 17 residues. The junction had 14 bases not matched to a gene; V was cut back by 4 bases and J by 6 bases. Germline assignment: CDR1 LGHNA and CDR2 YSLEER. Here the CDR3 reads CASSPRMGGGLVNEQFF. As DNA, the CDR3 is TGCGCCAGCAGCCCCCGGATGGGCGGGGGGCTGGTCAATGAGCAGTTCTTC.

The rearrangement links TRBV7-2 to TRBJ2-2, with TRBD1 as a possible D gene (5 bases). V lost 4 bases and J 5 bases, leaving 11 bases between the germline ends. CDR3 size: 14 residues. Germline-derived CDR1 and CDR2 are SGHTA and FQGNSA. The CDR3 here is CASSSQGSTGELFF. The CDR3 DNA reads as TGTGCCAGCAGCTCTCAGGGCTCAACCGGGGAGCTGTTTTTT.

The rearrangement joins TRBV5-1 to TRBJ2-1; D possibly corresponds to TRBD1 (5 bases). The J call may be mistaken, given a closer DNA end match to TRBJ2-7. The CDR3 loop spans 14 amino acids. The germline gives CDR1 SGHRS, CDR2 YFSETQ. The CDR3 loop is CASSSTDSYNEQYF. CDR3 in DNA: TGCGCCAGCAGCTCAACCGACAGCTACAATGAGCAGTACTTC.

A few counts support this clonotype. The chain recombines TRBV4-1 with TRBJ2-3; D gene uncertain. Trimming cost V 1 base and J 6 bases, with 14 bases left between them. The CDR3 spans 15 residues. Germline V lookup: CDR1 MGHRA, CDR2 YSYEKL. The CDR3 DNA follows: TGCGCCAGCAGCCAAGGTTTAGCTAGTGTGGATACGCAGTATTTT. Translation gives CASSQGLASVDTQYF.